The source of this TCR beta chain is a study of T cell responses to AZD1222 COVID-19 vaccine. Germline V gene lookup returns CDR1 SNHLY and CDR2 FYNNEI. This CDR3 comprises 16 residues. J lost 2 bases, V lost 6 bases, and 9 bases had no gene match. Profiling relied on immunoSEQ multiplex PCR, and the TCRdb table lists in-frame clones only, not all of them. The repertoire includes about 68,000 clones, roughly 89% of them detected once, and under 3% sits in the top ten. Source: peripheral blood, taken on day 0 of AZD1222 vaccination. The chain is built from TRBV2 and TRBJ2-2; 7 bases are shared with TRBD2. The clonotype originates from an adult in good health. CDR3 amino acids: CASRRTGTTNTGELFF. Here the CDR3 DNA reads TGTGCCAGCAGGCGTACCGGGACTACTAACACCGGGGAGCTGTTTTTT.